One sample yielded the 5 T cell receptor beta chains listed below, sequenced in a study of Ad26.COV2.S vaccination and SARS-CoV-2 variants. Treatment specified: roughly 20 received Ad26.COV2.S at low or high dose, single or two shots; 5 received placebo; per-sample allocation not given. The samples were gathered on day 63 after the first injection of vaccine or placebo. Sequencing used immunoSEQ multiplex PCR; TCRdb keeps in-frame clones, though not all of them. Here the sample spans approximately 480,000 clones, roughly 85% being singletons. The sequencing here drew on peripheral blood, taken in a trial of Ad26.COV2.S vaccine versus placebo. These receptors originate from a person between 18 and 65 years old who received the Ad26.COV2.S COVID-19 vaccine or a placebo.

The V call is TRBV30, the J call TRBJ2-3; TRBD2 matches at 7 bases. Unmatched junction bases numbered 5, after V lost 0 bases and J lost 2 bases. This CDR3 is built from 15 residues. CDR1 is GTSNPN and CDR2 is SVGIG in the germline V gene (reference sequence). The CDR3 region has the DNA TGTGCCTGGAGTGTAGGCGGGGGATACACAGATACGCAGTATTTT. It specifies CAWSVGGGYTDTQYF.

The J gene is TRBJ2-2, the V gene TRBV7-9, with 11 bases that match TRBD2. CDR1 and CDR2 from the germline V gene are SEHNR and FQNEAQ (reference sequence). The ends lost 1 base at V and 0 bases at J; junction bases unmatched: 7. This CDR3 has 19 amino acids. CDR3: CASSLVAGGGPPNTGELFF. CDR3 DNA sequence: TGTGCCAGCAGCTTAGTAGCGGGAGGGGGACCCCCGAACACCGGGGAGCTGTTTTTT.

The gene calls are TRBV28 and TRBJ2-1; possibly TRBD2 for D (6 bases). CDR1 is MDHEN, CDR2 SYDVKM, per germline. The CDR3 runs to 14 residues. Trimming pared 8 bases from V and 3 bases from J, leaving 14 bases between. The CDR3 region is CASLPGTHYNEQFF. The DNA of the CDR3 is TGTGCCAGCCTCCCCGGGACTCACTACAATGAGCAGTTCTTC.

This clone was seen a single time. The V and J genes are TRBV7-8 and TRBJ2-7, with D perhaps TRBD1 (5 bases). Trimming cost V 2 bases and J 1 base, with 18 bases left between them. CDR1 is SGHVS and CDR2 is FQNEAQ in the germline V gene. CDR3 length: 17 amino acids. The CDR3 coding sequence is TGTGCCAGCAGCTTATTTTCTTTGGGGCAGAGTTCCTACGAGCAGTACTTC. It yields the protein CASSLFSLGQSSYEQYF.

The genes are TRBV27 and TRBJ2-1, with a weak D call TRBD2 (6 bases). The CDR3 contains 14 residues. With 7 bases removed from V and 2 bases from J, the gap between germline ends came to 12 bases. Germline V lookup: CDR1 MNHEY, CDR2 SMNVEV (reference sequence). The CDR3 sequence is CASKLASTYNEQFF. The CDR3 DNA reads TGTGCCAGCAAACTAGCCAGCACCTACAATGAGCAGTTCTTC.